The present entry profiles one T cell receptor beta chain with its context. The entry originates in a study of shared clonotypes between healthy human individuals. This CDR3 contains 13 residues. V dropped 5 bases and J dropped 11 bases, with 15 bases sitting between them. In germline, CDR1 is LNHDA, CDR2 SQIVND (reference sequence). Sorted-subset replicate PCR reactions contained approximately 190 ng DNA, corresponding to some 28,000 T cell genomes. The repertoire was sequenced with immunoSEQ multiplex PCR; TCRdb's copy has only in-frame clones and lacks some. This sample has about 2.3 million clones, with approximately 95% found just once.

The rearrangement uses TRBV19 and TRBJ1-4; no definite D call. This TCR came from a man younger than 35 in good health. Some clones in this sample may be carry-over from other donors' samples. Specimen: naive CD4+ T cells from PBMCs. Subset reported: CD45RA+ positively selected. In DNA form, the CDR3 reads TGTGCCAGTAGTCCCCGGGATTTTCGGAAACTGTTTTTT. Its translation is CASSPRDFRKLFF.